This T cell receptor beta chain comes out of a study of shared clonotypes between healthy human individuals. Turning to the study itself: There were three CD4 naive, three CD4 memory, two CD8 naive and one CD8 memory plates per donor.

As to this clone: Its specificity is not known.

Clones were sequenced by immunoSEQ multiplex PCR, and TCRdb holds only the in-frame ones, with some missing. The repertoire includes approximately 980,000 clones, 76% of them detected once, and approximately 1.5% sits in the top ten. Study outcomes and limitations: On the whole, naive subsets had larger estimated richness than memory subsets had.

The sequencing sample was made of memory CD4+ T cells sorted from blood. Subset specified: CD45RA-negative fraction. This TCR derives from a man aged 18 to 29 in good health.

This chain's CDR3 is CASSLVGPAGGLKETQYF. The CDR3 region has the DNA TGTGCCAGCAGCTTAGTGGGGCCAGCGGGGGGGCTTAAAGAGACCCAGTACTTC. The V call is TRBV7-8, the J call TRBJ2-5, with 10 bases that match TRBD2. V trimming: 1 base; J trimming: 3 bases; junction bases outside the gene matches: 11. Germline lookup yields CDR1 SGHVS and CDR2 FQNEAQ. The CDR3 extends over 18 amino acids.